This TCR beta chain was identified in a study of blood T cells in healthy people across ages. The total RNA that was extracted per sample amounted to at least 5.5 micrograms. CDR3 size: 12 residues. Per the germline V gene, CDR1 is DFQATT and CDR2 is SNEGSKA (reference sequence). With a J-beta primer mix and a sample-barcoded 5' primer, a second PCR ran about 6 to 11 cycles. TCRdb reprocessed the 5' RACE reads with MiXCR, giving one entry per CDR3 protein. The sample has hundreds of thousands of distinct CDR3 sequences; 45% to 50% are singletons. The clonotype originates from a woman aged 60 to 75 in good health. The chain recombines TRBV20-1 with TRBJ2-1; the D gene is possibly TRBD2 (6 bases). The specimen sequenced was blood. CDR3 bases: TGCAGCGTCAGACTAGTTCTAAATGAGCAGTTCTTC. Translated, it gives CSVRLVLNEQFF.